These 20 T cell receptor beta chains share one sample of origin, sequenced in a study of CD8 T cells in ankylosing spondylitis. Antigens of these TCRs are unknown. Whole-study findings and limits: Blood from ankylosing spondylitis patients appeared to carry a characteristic roughly 8-variant TCR beta motif.

From the 5' RACE reads, TCRdb called clonotypes with MiXCR, one entry per CDR3 protein. Of about 200,000 distinct CDR3 sequences detected, 6% to 8% appear once; the ten largest clones hold 14%. Sequencing input: blood, either unsorted or a sorted T cell fraction (not recorded which). The receptors originated from a male donor with ankylosing spondylitis.

This clonotype was recorded at least ten times. V gene TRBV6-2 or TRBV6-3 combines with J gene TRBJ2-7, with TRBD1 identical over 7 bases. The CDR3 covers 15 residues. The ends lost 7 bases at V and 5 bases at J; junction bases unmatched: 14. The germline V gene has CDR1 MNHEY and CDR2 SVGEGT. CDR3: CASTPTGTATDEQYF. DNA of the CDR3: TGTGCCAGCACTCCTACCGGGACAGCGACGGACGAGCAGTACTTC.

In this sample, this clonotype turned up a few times. This CDR3 is CASSFIQGTDTQYF. The CDR3 DNA is TGTGCCAGCAGTTTTATCCAGGGGACAGATACGCAGTATTTT. This rearrangement joins TRBV27 to TRBJ2-3; a weak D match, TRBD1 (6 bases). CDR1 is MNHEY, CDR2 SMNVEV, per germline (reference sequence). The CDR3 extends over 14 amino acids. V was shortened by 3 bases and J by 3 bases, with 10 bases between the two germline ends.

This clonotype appeared a few times. The chain links TRBV27 to TRBJ2-7; TRBD1 agrees at 10 bases. CDR1 is MNHEY and CDR2 is SMNVEV in the germline V gene (reference sequence). The V gene end was trimmed by 4 bases and the J gene end by 6 bases; junction bases not matched to a gene: 9. The CDR3 length is 15 residues. Written as DNA, the CDR3 is TGTGCCAGCAGTTGGGCTGGGACAGGGGAGAGCGAGCAGTACTTC. It encodes CASSWAGTGESEQYF.

This clonotype was detected ten times or more. V gene TRBV6-2 or TRBV6-3 combines with J gene TRBJ2-3; the match to TRBD2 covers 8 bases. The CDR3 consists of 16 residues. Germline assignment: CDR1 MNHEY and CDR2 SVGEGT. V was pared by 4 bases and J by 5 bases, with 11 bases of the junction left unmatched. In nucleotides, the CDR3 is TGTGCCAGCAGTTTCCGTCGGGAGGGCCTTAGAGATACGCAGTATTTT. This gives the protein CASSFRREGLRDTQYF.

This clonotype was recorded a few times. The chain joins TRBV27 to TRBJ2-2, with D maybe TRBD1 (6 bases). Germline V gene lookup returns CDR1 MNHEY and CDR2 SMNVEV (reference sequence). The CDR3 spans 16 residues. Between the trimmed V and J ends, which lost 3 bases and 4 bases, there was a span of 15 bases. The CDR3 DNA sequence: TGTGCCAGCAGTTTTATTGCAGGGGCAAGCACCGGGGAGCTGTTTTTT. Residues: CASSFIAGASTGELFF.

This clonotype appeared many times. This sequence joins TRBV15 and TRBJ1-4; possible D gene TRBD1, 5 bases. V lost 5 bases, J lost 7 bases, and 20 bases lay in between. The germline V gene has CDR1 LNHNV and CDR2 YYDKDF (reference sequence). This CDR3 contains 16 residues. The CDR3 is CATSGLNGGSAEKLFF. The DNA for the CDR3 is TGTGCCACCAGCGGCTTAAATGGGGGGTCGGCTGAAAAACTGTTTTTT.

There are a few counts of this clonotype. The chain uses TRBV20-1 and TRBJ2-4; D is tentatively TRBD1 or TRBD2 (5 bases each). The CDR3 spans 16 residues. CDR1 DFQATT and CDR2 SNEGSKA come from the germline V gene (reference sequence). V lost 3 bases and J 0 bases, leaving 15 bases between the germline ends. CDR3 sequence (DNA): TGCAGTGCTAGCCTCCGGGGCCACTTAGCCAAAAACATTCAGTACTTC. Amino acid sequence: CSASLRGHLAKNIQYF.

This clonotype was found many times. The chain employs TRBV6-6 and TRBJ2-1; perhaps TRBD1 as D (6 bases). CDR1 MNHNY and CDR2 SVGAGI come from the germline V gene (reference sequence). Trimming removed 8 bases from V and 4 bases from J, with 12 bases in between. This CDR3 is built from 13 residues. The DNA for the CDR3 is TGTGCCAGCCGGGACATCGGTTACAATGAGCAGTTCTTC. Amino acids: CASRDIGYNEQFF.

The sample holds a few counts of this clonotype. The chain combines TRBV28 with TRBJ2-1; D is possibly TRBD2 (6 bases). The germline CDR1 and CDR2 sequences are MDHEN and SYDVKM. Trimming shortened V by 3 bases and J by 7 bases, and 13 bases separated the two germline ends. The CDR3 contains 14 residues. DNA of the CDR3: TGTGCCAGCAGTTTGGTGGGAGGTGATAATGAGCAGTTCTTC. This encodes CASSLVGGDNEQFF. Based on the CDR3 plus reference TRBV28 and TRBJ2-1, the full variable domain is DVKVTQSSRYLVKRTGEKVFLECVQDMDHENMFWYRQDPGLGLRLIYFSYDVKMKEKGDIPEGYSVSREKKERFSLILESASTNQTSMYLCASSLVGGDNEQFFGPGTRLTVL.

This clonotype was counted between two and nine times. This chain connects TRBV7-9 to TRBJ2-4, with 7 nucleotides matching TRBD2. With V trimmed by 1 base and J by 9 bases, 3 bases remained unmatched. The CDR3 is 13 residues long. CDR1 SEHNR and CDR2 FQNEAQ come from the germline V gene (reference sequence). The CDR3 spells CASSLGREGIQYF. The CDR3, as DNA: TGTGCCAGCAGCTTAGGAAGGGAGGGCATTCAGTACTTC.

This clonotype was picked up a small number of times. The V gene is TRBV11-2, the J gene TRBJ2-1, with 9 bases identical to TRBD2. Germline V lookup: CDR1 SGHAT, CDR2 FQNNGV. The CDR3 spans 17 residues. With V trimmed by 0 bases and J by 0 bases, 3 bases remained unmatched. DNA of the CDR3: TGTGCCAGCAGCTTAGAACTAGCGGGCAACTCCTACAATGAGCAGTTCTTC. It encodes CASSLELAGNSYNEQFF.

This clonotype showed up many times. The chain is built from TRBV29-1 and TRBJ2-1, with 10 nucleotides matching TRBD2. The CDR3 totals 16 residues. Germline V CDR1 and CDR2: SQVTM, ANQGSEA. Trimming at V came to 4 bases and at J to 6 bases, leaving 12 bases not matched to a gene. The CDR3 region has the DNA TGCAGCGTTGGGAAGGGTCTAGCGGGAGTGGGCAATGAGCAGTTCTTC. Its protein is CSVGKGLAGVGNEQFF.

This clonotype was observed many times. This rearrangement joins TRBV24-1 to TRBJ2-1; D remains ambiguous. Per germline, CDR1 KGHDR and CDR2 SFDVKD. With 3 bases removed from V and 4 bases from J, the gap between germline ends came to 3 bases. The CDR3 totals 12 residues. CDR3 DNA: TGTGCCACCAGTGATCGGTACAATGAGCAGTTCTTC. As protein: CATSDRYNEQFF.

Many counts were recorded for this clonotype. V usage is TRBV4-3 and J usage is TRBJ1-2, with D hard to call. V lost 0 bases and J lost 8, with 10 bases in between. This CDR3 comprises 13 residues. The V gene's germline CDR1 is LGHNA and CDR2 YSLEER. The CDR3 sequence: CASSQDRLGGYTF. The DNA of the CDR3 is TGCGCCAGCAGCCAAGATCGGCTCGGAGGCTACACCTTC.

Remarks on this clonotype: This may be a read error: a much more frequent sequence differs by one nucleotide. Since the CDR3 does not end with the conserved phenylalanine or tryptophan, this likely comes from a read error. The chain combines TRBV7-9 with TRBJ2-1; weak D call: TRBD2 (7 bases). Trimming shortened V by 5 bases and J by 6 bases, and 11 bases separated the two germline ends. Per the germline V gene, CDR1 is SEHNR and CDR2 is FQNEAQ (reference sequence). There are 13 residues in the CDR3. The CDR3 protein is CASSQGTTNEQFL. CDR3 coding DNA: TGTGCCAGCAGCCAGGGGACTACCAATGAGCAGTTCCTC.

The chain uses TRBV6-2 or TRBV6-3 and TRBJ2-1; weak D call: TRBD1 (5 bases). The V gene's germline CDR1 is MNHEY and CDR2 SVGEGT. The CDR3 has 13 amino acids. The V and J ends lost 1 base and 7 bases respectively, with 8 bases between them. The CDR3 bases are TGTGCCAGCAGTTACTTAAGGGGTAATGAGCAGTTCTTC. The encoded protein is CASSYLRGNEQFF.

There are many counts of this clonotype. This CDR3 reads CASRHGQENEKLFF. CDR3 bases: TGCGCCAGCAGACACGGACAGGAGAATGAAAAACTGTTTTTT. This sequence joins TRBV5-1 and TRBJ1-4; 7 bases agree with TRBD1. CDR1 is SGHRS, CDR2 YFSETQ, per germline. The CDR3 totals 14 residues. The J segment lost 5 bases and the V segment lost 5 bases, leaving 6 bases of the junction unmatched.

This clonotype has a count of ten or more. The rearrangement uses TRBV28 and TRBJ1-2; a possible D gene is TRBD1 (5 bases). Germline V CDR1 and CDR2: MDHEN, SYDVKM. V lost 6 bases and J 3 bases, leaving 17 bases between the germline ends. The CDR3 sequence is 15 residues long. The CDR3 loop reads CASSPGPGVDYGYTF. CDR3 DNA: TGTGCCAGCAGCCCCGGACCGGGGGTGGACTATGGCTACACCTTC.

This clonotype has ten or more counts. The chain recombines TRBV7-9 with TRBJ2-3; D possibly matches TRBD1 or TRBD2 (5 bases each). Trimming cost V 5 bases and J 4 bases, with 16 bases left between them. In germline, CDR1 is SEHNR, CDR2 FQNEAQ (reference sequence). The CDR3 totals 15 residues. The CDR3: CASSPGTELADTQYF. The CDR3 region has the DNA TGTGCCAGCAGCCCCGGGACCGAGCTAGCAGATACGCAGTATTTT.

The chain employs TRBV6-1 and TRBJ2-2; D is ambiguous. Germline assignment: CDR1 MNHNS and CDR2 SASEGT. The CDR3 extends over 13 amino acids. The V gene lost 5 bases and the J gene lost 2 bases, with 6 bases spanning the gap. CDR3 amino acids: CASSWLNTGELFF. The CDR3 DNA sequence: TGTGCCAGCAGTTGGCTAAACACCGGGGAGCTGTTTTTT.